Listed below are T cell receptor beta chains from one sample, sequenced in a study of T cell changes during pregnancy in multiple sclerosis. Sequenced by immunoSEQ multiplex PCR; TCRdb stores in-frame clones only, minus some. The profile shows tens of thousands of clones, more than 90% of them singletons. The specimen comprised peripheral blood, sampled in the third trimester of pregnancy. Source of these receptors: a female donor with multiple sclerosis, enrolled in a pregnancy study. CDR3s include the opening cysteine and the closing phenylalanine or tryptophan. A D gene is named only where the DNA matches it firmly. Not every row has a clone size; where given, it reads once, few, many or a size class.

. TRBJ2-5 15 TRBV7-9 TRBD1 TGTGCCAGCAGCTTAAGGCCGGGACAGCAAGAGACCCAGTACTTC CASSLRPGQQETQYF
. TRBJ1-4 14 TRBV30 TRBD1 TGTGCCTGGAGCAGACAGGGACTCGATGAAAAACTGTTTTTT CAWSRQGLDEKLFF
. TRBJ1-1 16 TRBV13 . TGTGCCAGCAGCTTAGTGCACCGCGGCGCCATCACTGAAGCTTTCTTT CASSLVHRGAITEAFF
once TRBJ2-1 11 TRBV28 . TGTGCCAGCAGTTTTCGCGGTGAGCAGTTCTTC CASSFRGEQFF
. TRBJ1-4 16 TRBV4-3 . TGCGCCAGCAGCCAAGAAAACGGGGCAACTAATGAAAAACTGTTTTTT CASSQENGATNEKLFF
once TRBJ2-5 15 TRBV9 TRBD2 TGTGCCAGCAGCTCGCGAGGGCGGGAGGGGGAGACCCAGTACTTC CASSSRGREGETQYF
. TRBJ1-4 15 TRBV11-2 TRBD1 TGTGCCAGCACCCCACAGGGGCCACGGACTGAAAAACTGTTTTTT CASTPQGPRTEKLFF
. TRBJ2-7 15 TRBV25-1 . TGTGCCAGCAGGGGATTAACAGGCTCTCTCTACGAGCAGTACTTC CASRGLTGSLYEQYF
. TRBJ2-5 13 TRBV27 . TGTGCCAGCAAAAGACTCAACCAAGAGACCCAGTACTTC CASKRLNQETQYF
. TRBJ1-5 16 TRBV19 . TGTGCCAGTAGTATGCGGGGGGCGCATGGCAATCAGCCCCAGCATTTT CASSMRGAHGNQPQHF
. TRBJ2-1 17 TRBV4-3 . TGCGCCAGCAGCCAAGGAGCCTCCGGGTTAGCGGTCGATGAGCAGTTCTTC CASSQGASGLAVDEQFF
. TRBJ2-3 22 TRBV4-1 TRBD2 TGCGCCAGCAGCCCGCTAGGGGGTGGGCTAGCGGGCGCACTAGTTAGCACAGATACGCAGTATTTT CASSPLGGGLAGALVSTDTQYF
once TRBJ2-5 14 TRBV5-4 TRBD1 TGTGCCAGCAGCCCGACAGGGGGCAAAGAGACCCAGTACTTC CASSPTGGKETQYF
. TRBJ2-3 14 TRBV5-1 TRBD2 TGCGCCAGCAGCGTTCAGCGGGAGACAGATACGCAGTATTTT CASSVQRETDTQYF
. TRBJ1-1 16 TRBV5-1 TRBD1 TGCGCCAGCAGAATGGAGGGGGCGCCGGGTCGGGGTGGAGCTTTCTTT CASRMEGAPGRGGAFF
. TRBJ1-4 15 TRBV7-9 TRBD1 TGTGCCAGCAGCGGACAGGGGGCCCCAAATGAAAAACTGTTTTTT CASSGQGAPNEKLFF